The text below deals with one TCR beta chain. This clonotype was seen more than once but under ten times. Its target antigen remains unknown. One base away there is no much larger clone; base qualities are not given. These data originate in a study of T cells after yellow fever vaccination (dated by TCRdb to between 2018 and 2020). Looking at the study overall: The SMART-Seq v4 Ultra Low Input RNA kit was used to prepare libraries from fractions with low cell numbers. To follow T-cell clones before and after primary and booster YFV17D yellow fever vaccination, bulk TCR alpha and beta repertoires were sequenced over time. Two healthy male donors made up the cohort, one aged 18 to 29 years and the other aged 30 to 40 years. Blood was collected at multiple timepoints before and after primary and secondary immunization, and bulk PBMC replicates and cell subsets were isolated.

TCRdb shows the sequencer as Illumina NovaSeq 6000. Synthesis of TCR cDNA relied on 5'RACE template switching, a step that introduced a universal primer site along with unique molecular identifiers. cDNA synthesis was primed from both the TCR alpha and TCR beta constant segments. Two PCR steps were used to amplify libraries, with sample barcodes and sequencing adapters being added in the second step. Libraries were sequenced on Illumina HiSeq 2500 (2x100 bp) or NovaSeq (2x150 bp). From the authors' description of their analysis: MIGEC was used to demultiplex reads and collapse the reads into UMI consensus sequences, and MiXCR was used for V(D)J alignment. Clonotypes responding to the vaccine were identified with edgeR on replicate PBMC samples, with the criteria of FDR below 0.01 and a log2 fold change above 5 up to day 15. Each bulk clonotype received a CD4 or CD8 identity based on whether the sequenced CD4 or CD8 repertoire contained that clonotype at higher abundance. TCRdb trimmed the raw reads at Q25, called clones with MiXCR and kept productive beta chains. CDR3 protein sequences are deduplicated, and each keeps its most common genes and DNA. The V and J calls shown here were made by TCRdb, not taken from the authors' results. The sample table shows about 310,000 distinct CDR3 sequences, and 3.6% are seen once. Around 24% of the sample is in the top ten clones.

Summary of the overall study and its limitations: After the booster, most of the clones that had expanded following primary vaccination were detected again (almost 98% of CD4 and around 88% of CD8), which suggests that memory was broadly maintained. A small fraction of clonotypes showed up in both the CD4 and CD8 compartments, probably as a result of convergent recombination. Compared with the primary T-cell response, the secondary T-cell response was weaker but faster, peaking on day 5 rather than day 15. Computational filtering was required because FACS-sorted repertoires could contain abundant contaminating clonotypes from the bulk population. Only two donors were included in the study, so the extent to which the findings can be generalized is limited.

The germline V gene provides CDR1 MDHEN and CDR2 SYDVKM. The CDR3 starts with the cysteine, ends with the phenylalanine, and has 12 residues. The CDR3 DNA has 36 bases and is translated from base 1. Compared with germline, V lacks 6 bases and J lacks 8 bases; bases without a gene match: 5. The treatment or condition label, as the study defines it: live attenuated yellow fever vaccine strain. At each blood-draw timepoint, two biological replicates of bulk PBMCs were collected. PBMCs were isolated from peripheral blood using a standard Ficoll-Paque protocol. RNA was extracted with TriZol from bulk PBMCs, CD4 and CD8 fractions, and dextramer-positive and dextramer-negative fractions.

Rearrangement joined TRBV28 to TRBJ2-5, with TRBD1 identical over 8 junction bases. This clonotype was sampled from a man aged 18 to 35 who received the YFV17D yellow fever vaccine. The sequencing used PBMCs, collected on the day of the yellow fever booster vaccination. The DNA sequence follows: TGTGCCAGCAGAAGGGACAGGCGCACCCAGTACTTC. This yields the protein CASRRDRRTQYF.